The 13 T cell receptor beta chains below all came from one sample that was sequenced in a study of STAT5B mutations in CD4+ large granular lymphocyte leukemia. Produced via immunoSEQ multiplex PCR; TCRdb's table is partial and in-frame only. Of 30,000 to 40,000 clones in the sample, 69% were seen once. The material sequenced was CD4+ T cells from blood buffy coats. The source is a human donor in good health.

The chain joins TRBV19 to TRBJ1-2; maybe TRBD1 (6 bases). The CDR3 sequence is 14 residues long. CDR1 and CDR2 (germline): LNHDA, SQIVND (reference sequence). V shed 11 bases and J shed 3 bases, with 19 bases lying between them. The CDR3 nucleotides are TGTGCCGTAGGGGGGTTAAGGGCCCACTATGGCTACACCTTC. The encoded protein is CAVGGLRAHYGYTF.

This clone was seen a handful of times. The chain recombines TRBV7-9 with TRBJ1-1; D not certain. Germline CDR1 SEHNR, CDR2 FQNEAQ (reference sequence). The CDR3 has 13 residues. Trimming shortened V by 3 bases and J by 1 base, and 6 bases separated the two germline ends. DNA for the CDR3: TGTGCCAGCAGCTTCCTCGAGAACACTGAAGCTTTCTTT. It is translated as CASSFLENTEAFF.

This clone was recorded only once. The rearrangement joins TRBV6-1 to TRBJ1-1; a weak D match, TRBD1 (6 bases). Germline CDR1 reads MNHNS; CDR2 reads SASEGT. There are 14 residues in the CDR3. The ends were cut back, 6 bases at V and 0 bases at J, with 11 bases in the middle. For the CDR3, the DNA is TGTGCCAGCAGCGTGGGGGCCATGAACACTGAAGCTTTCTTT. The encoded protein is CASSVGAMNTEAFF.

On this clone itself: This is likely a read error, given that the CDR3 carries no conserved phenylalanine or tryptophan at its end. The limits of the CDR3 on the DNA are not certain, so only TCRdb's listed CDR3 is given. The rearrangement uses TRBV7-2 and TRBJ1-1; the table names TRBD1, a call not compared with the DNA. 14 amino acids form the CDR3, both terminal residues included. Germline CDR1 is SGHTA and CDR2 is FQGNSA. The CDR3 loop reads CASSLLWDSRLTDI.

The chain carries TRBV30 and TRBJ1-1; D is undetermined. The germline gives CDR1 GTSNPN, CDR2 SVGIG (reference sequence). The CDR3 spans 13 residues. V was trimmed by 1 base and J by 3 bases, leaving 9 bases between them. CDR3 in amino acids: CAWSGDADTEAFF. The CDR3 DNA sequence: TGTGCCTGGAGTGGAGACGCCGACACTGAAGCTTTCTTT. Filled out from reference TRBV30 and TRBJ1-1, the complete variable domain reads SQTIHQWPATLVQPVGSPLSLECTVEGTSNPNLYWYRQAAGRGLQLLFYSVGIGQISSEVPQNLSASRPQDRQFILSSKKLLLSDSGFYLCAWSGDADTEAFFGQGTRLTVV.

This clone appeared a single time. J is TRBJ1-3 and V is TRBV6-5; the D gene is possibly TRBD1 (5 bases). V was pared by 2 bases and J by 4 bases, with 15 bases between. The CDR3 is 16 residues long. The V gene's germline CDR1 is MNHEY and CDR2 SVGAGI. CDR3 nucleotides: TGTGCCAGCAGTTACGGTCCCCCGGGGCAGGGAAACACCATATATTTT. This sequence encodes CASSYGPPGQGNTIYF.

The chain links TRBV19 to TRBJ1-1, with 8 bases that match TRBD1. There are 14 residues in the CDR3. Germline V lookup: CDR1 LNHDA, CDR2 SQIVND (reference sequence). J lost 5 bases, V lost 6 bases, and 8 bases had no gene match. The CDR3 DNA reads TGTGCCAGTAGATGGACAGGGCGAAAGACTGAAGCTTTCTTT. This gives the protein CASRWTGRKTEAFF.

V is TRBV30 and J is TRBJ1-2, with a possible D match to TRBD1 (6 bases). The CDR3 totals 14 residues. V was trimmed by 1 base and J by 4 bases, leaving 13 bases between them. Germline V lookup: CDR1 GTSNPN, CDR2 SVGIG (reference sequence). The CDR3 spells CAWSDPTGFYGYTF. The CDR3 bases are TGTGCCTGGAGTGATCCGACAGGTTTCTATGGCTACACCTTC. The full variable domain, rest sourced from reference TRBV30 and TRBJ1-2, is SQTIHQWPATLVQPVGSPLSLECTVEGTSNPNLYWYRQAAGRGLQLLFYSVGIGQISSEVPQNLSASRPQDRQFILSSKKLLLSDSGFYLCAWSDPTGFYGYTFGSGTRLTVV.

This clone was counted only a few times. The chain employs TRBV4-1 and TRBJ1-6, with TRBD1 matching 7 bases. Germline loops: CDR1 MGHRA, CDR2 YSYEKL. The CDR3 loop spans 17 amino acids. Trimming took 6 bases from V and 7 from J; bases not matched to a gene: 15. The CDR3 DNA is TGCGCCAGCAGACCTGGGCTTCAGGGGGGTTTGAATTCACCCCTCCACTTT. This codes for CASRPGLQGGLNSPLHF.

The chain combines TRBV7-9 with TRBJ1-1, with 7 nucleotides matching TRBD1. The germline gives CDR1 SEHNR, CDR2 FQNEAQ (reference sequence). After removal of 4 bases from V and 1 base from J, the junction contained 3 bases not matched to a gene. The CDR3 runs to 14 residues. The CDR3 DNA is TGTGCCAGCAGCTACACAGGGGCGAACACTGAAGCTTTCTTT. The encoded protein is CASSYTGANTEAFF.

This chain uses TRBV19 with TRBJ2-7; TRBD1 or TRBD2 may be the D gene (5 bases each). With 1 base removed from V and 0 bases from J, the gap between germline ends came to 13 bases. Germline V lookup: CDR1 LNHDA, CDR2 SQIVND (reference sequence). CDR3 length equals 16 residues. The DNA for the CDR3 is TGTGCCAGTAGTATAGGAGGGGCGCTCAGCTCCTACGAGCAGTACTTC. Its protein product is CASSIGGALSSYEQYF.

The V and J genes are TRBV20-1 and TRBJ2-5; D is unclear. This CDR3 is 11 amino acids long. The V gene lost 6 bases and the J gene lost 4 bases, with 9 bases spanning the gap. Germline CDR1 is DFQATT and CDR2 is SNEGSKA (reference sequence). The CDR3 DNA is TGCAGTGCAGAGCTAAGAGAGACCCAGTACTTC. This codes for CSAELRETQYF.

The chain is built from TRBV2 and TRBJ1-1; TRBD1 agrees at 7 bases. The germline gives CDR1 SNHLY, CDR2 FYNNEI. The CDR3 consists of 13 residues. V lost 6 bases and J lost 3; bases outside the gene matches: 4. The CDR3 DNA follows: TGTGCCAGCAGGGGGACAGTTTACACTGAAGCTTTCTTT. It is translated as CASRGTVYTEAFF.